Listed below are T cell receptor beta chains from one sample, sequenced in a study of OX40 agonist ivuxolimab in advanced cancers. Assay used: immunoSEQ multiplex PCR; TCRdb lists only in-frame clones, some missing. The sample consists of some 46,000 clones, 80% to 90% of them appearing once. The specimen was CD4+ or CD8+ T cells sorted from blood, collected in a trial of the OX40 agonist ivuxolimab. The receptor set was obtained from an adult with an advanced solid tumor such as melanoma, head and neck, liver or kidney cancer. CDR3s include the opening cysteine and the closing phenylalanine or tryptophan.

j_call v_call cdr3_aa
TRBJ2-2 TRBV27 CASSLWDTGELFF
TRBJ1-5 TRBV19 CASSISSRGHQPQHF
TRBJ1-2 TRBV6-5 CASRQFTGGEGYTF
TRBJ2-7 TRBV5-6 CASSGGGSPTWYEQYF
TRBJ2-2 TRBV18 CASSPLDDSTGELFF
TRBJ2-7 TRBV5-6 CASSFSRDLAYF
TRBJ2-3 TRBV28 CASTLGAPDTQYF
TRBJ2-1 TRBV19 CASMRGWGGNEQFF
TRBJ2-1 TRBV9 CASSGTGYNEQFF
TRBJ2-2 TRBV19 CASTGGWSTGELFF
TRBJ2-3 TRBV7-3 CASSPRASTDTQYF
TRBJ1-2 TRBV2 CASSEGQGTVNYGYTF
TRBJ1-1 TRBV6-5 CASSYPPSEAFF
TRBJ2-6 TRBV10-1 CASSENNRVRDVLTF
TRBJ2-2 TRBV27 CAIATGSNTGELFF
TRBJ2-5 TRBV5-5 CASSSDDGETQYF
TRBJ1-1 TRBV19 CASSWGRNTEAFF
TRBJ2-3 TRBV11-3 CASNRGGQGHTDTQYF
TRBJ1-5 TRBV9 CASSPGPVPNQPQHF
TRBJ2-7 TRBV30 CAWSLNPQTSGRTTSSEQYF
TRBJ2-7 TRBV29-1 CSVEQGRAYEQYF
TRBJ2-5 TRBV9 CASSVDGLQETQYF
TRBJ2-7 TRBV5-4 CASSLADEQYF
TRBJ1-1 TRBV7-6 CASSLGLGFVGAFF
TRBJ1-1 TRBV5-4 CASSYRDPTEAFF
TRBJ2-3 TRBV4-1 CASSQGSGGSTDTQYF